This TCR beta chain is drawn from a study of OX40 agonist ivuxolimab in advanced cancers. Study-wide context: Ivuxolimab was an agonistic, fully human IgG2 monoclonal antibody directed against OX40 (CD134), a costimulatory receptor. Intravenous ivuxolimab was administered to patients every 2 weeks at six dose levels: 0.01, 0.1, 0.3, 1.5, 3 and 10 mg/kg. Among the roughly 50 dose-escalation patients, around 20 had hepatocellular carcinoma, roughly 15 melanoma, 9 renal cell carcinoma and 9 head and neck cancer. The dose-escalation cohort was about 83% male with a mean age of about 54 years, ranging from about 23 to 85. Patients were allowed to have had prior anti-PD-1, anti-PD-L1 or anti-CTLA-4 therapy, and roughly 40% of the dose-escalation patients had been treated with checkpoint inhibitors. Three dose-escalation patients achieved partial responses, one with hepatocellular carcinoma and two with cutaneous melanoma. The point of sequencing TCRbeta in the periphery was to test whether ivuxolimab changed TCR sequence diversity and drove clonal T-cell expansion. The paper describes the monotherapy dose-escalation part (N ≈ 50 patients) of the phase I trial of ivuxolimab. Results and caveats for the whole study, not just this receptor: In the 0.1-3.0 mg/kg groups, partial responders had among the lowest normalized peripheral clonal expansion, particularly in CD8+ T cells. After ivuxolimab, expanded clones were on average more numerous among CD8+ T cells than among CD4+ T cells. Low levels of normalized T-cell clonal expansion were also shown by some nonresponding patients. At doses of 0.1 to 3.0 mg/kg, clonal expansion of both CD4+ and CD8+ blood T cells was observed from baseline to week 6. Antigen specificity was not determined for the clonally expanded peripheral T cells.

From a lookup of the germline V gene, CDR1 and CDR2 are ENHRY and SYGVKD. Including the terminal cysteine and phenylalanine, the CDR3 comprises 15 residues. Solely the CDR3 DNA is kept, with 45 bases framed from the first base. The V end gives up 1 base and the J end 2 bases, leaving 2 bases in the junction not matched to a gene. This clone is classified as hyperexpanded (1% or more). Its antigen is still unknown. No much larger clone is present one base from it, and per-base qualities are unavailable. To sequence the TCRbeta CDR3 region, genomic DNA was isolated from the sorted cells. The immunoSEQ Assay was used to sequence the TCRbeta CDR3 regions. This is the immuneACCESS table as TCRdb keeps it, with only in-frame sequences that have V and J called. A part of the clones is gone; compared with another copy, unresolved V genes explain less than half, and the rest is unexplained. This sample lists fewer than 45,000 clones; around three quarters were detected once. About 21% of the sample is held by the ten biggest clonotypes.

The trial excluded patients who had a history of autoimmune disease or who were on systemic immunosuppression. Peripheral blood for TCR sequencing was drawn from every dose cohort at baseline, at cycle 4 day 1 and at cycle 7 day 1. The samples were taken from a phase I, first-in-human, multicenter, open-label dose-escalation trial of ivuxolimab. The trial enrolled adults with locally advanced or metastatic head and neck squamous cell, hepatocellular, melanoma or renal cell carcinoma. CD4+ and CD8+ T cells were sorted separately from peripheral blood before TCR sequencing. This material consisted of CD4+ or CD8+ T cells sorted from blood, taken in a trial of the OX40 agonist ivuxolimab. The origin of this receptor is an adult with an advanced solid tumor such as melanoma, head and neck, liver or kidney cancer. Recombination connected TRBV10-3 to TRBJ1-5; TRBD1 lines up with 7 middle nucleotides. The DNA is as follows: TGTGCCATCAGTGAGTTAGGACAGGGCAATCAGCCCCAGCATTTT. Translation gives CAISELGQGNQPQHF.